The 32 T cell receptor beta chains reported below all come from one sample, sequenced in a study of shared clonotypes between healthy human individuals. Assay: immunoSEQ multiplex PCR; the TCRdb copy retains only in-frame clones and omits some. The data show roughly 2 million clones, around 95% seen once. The sequenced sample was naive CD4+ T cells sorted from blood. Subset here: CD45RA+ positively selected. The receptors were sampled from a man younger than 30 in good health.

V and J are TRBV11-3 and TRBJ2-1, with a possible D match to TRBD1 (6 bases). CDR1 is SGHNT and CDR2 is YENEEA in the germline V gene. The CDR3 consists of 14 residues. V was clipped by 5 bases and J by 9 bases, with 17 bases between them. The CDR3 region is CASSVDPQGREQFF. The CDR3 nucleotides are TGTGCCAGCAGCGTGGACCCTCAGGGGCGTGAGCAGTTCTTC.

This chain joins TRBV5-1 and TRBJ1-1, with TRBD1 matching 7 bases. The V and J ends lost 5 bases and 4 bases, in that order; junction bases with no gene match: 8. Germline values: CDR1 SGHRS, CDR2 YFSETQ. This CDR3 comprises 14 residues. Here the CDR3 DNA reads TGCGCCAGCAGTGCCGGGACAGTGGGCACTGAAGCTTTCTTT. Translating gives CASSAGTVGTEAFF.

The V gene is TRBV7-9, the J gene TRBJ1-1; no reliable D call. The CDR3 loop spans 12 amino acids. V lost 1 base and J 6 bases, leaving 6 bases between the germline ends. Germline CDR1 SEHNR, CDR2 FQNEAQ (reference sequence). Written as DNA, the CDR3 is TGTGCCAGCAGCTTAGTAGGCGCTGAAGCTTTCTTT. Its protein product is CASSLVGAEAFF.

The chain joins TRBV13 to TRBJ1-6; 8 bases map to TRBD1. V dropped 3 bases and J dropped 3; count of bases not matched to a gene: 1. This CDR3 region has 15 residues. Looked up from germline, CDR1 is PRHDT and CDR2 is FYEKMQ (reference sequence). This chain's CDR3 is CASSLGQDYNSPLHF. CDR3 DNA: TGTGCCAGCAGCTTGGGACAGGACTATAATTCACCCCTCCACTTT.

The chain carries TRBV9 and TRBJ2-5, with 8 nucleotides matching TRBD1. The CDR3 spans 15 residues. Losses at the gene ends were 0 bases for V and 5 bases for J; bases not matched to a gene: 6. CDR1 and CDR2 from the germline V gene are SGDLS and YYNGEE. CDR3 in amino acids: CASSVEGTGGETQYF. The CDR3 DNA is TGTGCCAGCAGCGTAGAGGGGACAGGCGGGGAGACCCAGTACTTC.

About this clone: Additional DNA sequences in this sample encode the identical CDR3. The chain combines TRBV2 with TRBJ1-5; D is possibly TRBD1 (6 bases). The ends were cut back, 3 bases at V and 1 base at J, with 10 bases in the middle. Germline CDR1 reads SNHLY; CDR2 reads FYNNEI. The CDR3 has 15 residues. CDR3 amino acids: CASSDRTASNQPQHF. The DNA for the CDR3 is TGTGCCAGCAGTGACCGGACAGCAAGCAATCAGCCCCAGCATTTT.

The chain is built from TRBV19 and TRBJ1-6; D unresolved. Trimming took off 5 bases at V and 9 bases at J, with 20 bases between the two ends. Germline V gene sequence: CDR1 LNHDA, CDR2 SQIVND (reference sequence). The CDR3 is made up of 16 amino acids. In DNA, the CDR3 is TGTGCCAGTAGTCGAACCCCCGGGGAGCTGGGTTCACCCCTCCACTTT. Its protein product is CASSRTPGELGSPLHF.

V gene TRBV11-2 combines with J gene TRBJ2-2; 8 nucleotides match TRBD1. CDR1 is SGHAT and CDR2 is FQNNGV in the germline V gene. Trimming took 4 bases from V and 7 from J; bases not matched to a gene: 8. CDR3 length: 15 residues. CDR3 sequence: CASSYRQGWGGELFF. DNA for the CDR3: TGTGCCAGCAGCTACAGACAGGGGTGGGGCGGGGAGCTGTTTTTT.

V and J are TRBV6-5 and TRBJ1-2; D unresolved. CDR1 is MNHEY and CDR2 is SVGAGI in the germline V gene. Trimming took 4 bases from V and 8 from J, leaving 8 bases between them. The CDR3 consists of 11 residues. CDR3 nucleotide sequence: TGTGCCAGCAGTTTTAAAGGGGGCTACACCTTC. Residues: CASSFKGGYTF.

This clone was seen just once. This sequence joins TRBV18 and TRBJ1-1, with 9 bases that match TRBD1. The trim removed 3 bases at V and 8 bases at J, leaving 7 bases unmatched. In germline, CDR1 is KGHSH, CDR2 LQKENI. The CDR3 is 14 residues long. Written as DNA, the CDR3 is TGTGCCAGCTCACCCCGGGACAGGGAGGGAGAAGCTTTCTTT. Protein: CASSPRDREGEAFF.

This chain connects TRBV6-5 to TRBJ2-5, with D possibly TRBD2 on 7 matching bases. Trimming pared 5 bases from V and 5 bases from J, leaving 15 bases between. There are 14 residues in the CDR3. CDR1 MNHEY and CDR2 SVGAGI come from the germline V gene. The CDR3 region is CASSRGGGVETQYF. CDR3 in DNA: TGTGCCAGCAGTCGAGGGGGGGGAGTGGAGACCCAGTACTTC.

The rearrangement uses TRBV2 and TRBJ2-5, with a possible D match to TRBD2 (6 bases). Trimming shortened V by 11 bases and J by 7 bases, and 17 bases separated the two germline ends. Germline V gene lookup returns CDR1 SNHLY and CDR2 FYNNEI. The CDR3 length is 12 residues. The CDR3 here is CAGGHDGGTQYF. The CDR3 nucleotides read TGTGCCGGCGGCCATGACGGGGGGACCCAGTACTTC.

This clone occurred once. Other nucleotide sequences from this sample produce the same CDR3. The J gene is TRBJ2-2, the V gene TRBV5-1; no definite D call. Deletions cut 1 base from V and 1 base from J, with 8 bases between. Germline V gene data show CDR1 as SGHRS and CDR2 as YFSETQ. The CDR3 is 15 amino acids. The DNA of the CDR3 is TGCGCCAGCAGCTTGTCCGGGTTGAACACCGGGGAGCTGTTTTTT. Amino acid sequence: CASSLSGLNTGELFF.

The chain has TRBV7-2 and TRBJ1-5; no clear D gene. Germline V lookup: CDR1 SGHTA, CDR2 FQGNSA. Deletions cut 4 bases from V and 3 bases from J, with 13 bases between. There are 15 residues in the CDR3. The CDR3 sequence is CASSSYSGYNQPQHF. As DNA, the CDR3 is TGTGCCAGCAGCTCCTATTCAGGTTACAATCAGCCCCAGCATTTT.

V usage is TRBV10-3 and J usage is TRBJ2-5; a weak D match, TRBD1 (5 bases). V dropped 4 bases and J dropped 5 bases, with 11 bases sitting between them. The CDR3 is 13 amino acids. Germline V gene data show CDR1 as ENHRY and CDR2 as SYGVKD. CDR3 loop: CAISAGHAETQYF. In DNA form, the CDR3 reads TGTGCCATCAGTGCTGGACATGCGGAGACCCAGTACTTC.

The V and J genes are TRBV18 and TRBJ2-3, with 10 nucleotides matching TRBD2. CDR1 and CDR2 from the germline V gene are KGHSH and LQKENI. The CDR3 covers 15 residues. Trimming took 1 base from V and 7 from J; bases not matched to a gene: 5. CDR3 coding DNA: TGTGCCAGCTCACCACGGCTAGCGGGGGACAATACGCAGTATTTT. Translation: CASSPRLAGDNTQYF.

A single count supports this clone. This sample also contains other DNA sequences that code for the same CDR3. This chain joins TRBV19 and TRBJ2-7; the D is unclear. V was trimmed by 1 base and J by 0 bases, leaving 10 bases between them. This CDR3 has 15 residues. CDR1 is LNHDA, CDR2 SQIVND, per germline (reference sequence). CDR3 amino acids: CASSIVSASSYEQYF. The CDR3, as DNA: TGTGCCAGTAGTATAGTGAGCGCCAGCTCCTACGAGCAGTACTTC.

This chain connects TRBV28 to TRBJ1-2, with D possibly matching TRBD1 (5 bases). From germline, CDR1 is MDHEN and CDR2 SYDVKM. The CDR3 length is 12 residues. The V end lost 9 bases, the J end lost 7 bases, and 15 bases lay between the germline ends. CDR3 protein: CASSIQGSGYTF. CDR3 nucleotide sequence: TGTGCCAGTAGCATTCAGGGCTCTGGCTACACCTTC.

This sequence joins TRBV6-1 and TRBJ2-7; 9 nucleotides line up with TRBD1. The germline CDR1 and CDR2 sequences are MNHNS and SASEGT. V lost 7 bases and J lost 1; bases outside the gene matches: 5. This CDR3 has 14 residues. CDR3 residues: CASNPGQGSYEQYF. CDR3 bases: TGTGCCAGCAACCCGGGACAGGGATCCTACGAGCAGTACTTC.

The chain has TRBV7-2 and TRBJ2-7, with 12 bases lining up with TRBD1. Germline V lookup: CDR1 SGHTA, CDR2 FQGNSA. Trimming cost V 5 bases and J 7 bases; bases outside gene matches: 9. The CDR3 loop spans 15 amino acids. The CDR3 nucleotides are TGTGCCAGCAGCCCGGGACAGGGGGCGGTGAGGGAGCAGTACTTC. Translating gives CASSPGQGAVREQYF. Drawing the rest from reference TRBV7-2 and TRBJ2-7, the complete variable domain is GAGVSQSPSNKVTEKGKDVELRCDPISGHTALYWYRQSLGQGLEFLIYFQGNSAPDKSGLPSDRFSAERTGGSVSTLTIQRTQQEDSAVYLCASSPGQGAVREQYFGPGTRLTVT.

The chain carries TRBV7-9 and TRBJ1-4, with D hard to call. V dropped 5 bases and J dropped 0 bases, with 7 bases sitting between them. The CDR3 has 14 amino acids. CDR1 and CDR2 from the germline V gene are SEHNR and FQNEAQ (reference sequence). CDR3 nucleotides: TGTGCCAGCAGCGGCAGAACAACTAATGAAAAACTGTTTTTT. As protein: CASSGRTTNEKLFF.

A remark on this clone: This same CDR3 is encoded by further DNA sequences in the sample. This rearrangement joins TRBV5-1 to TRBJ1-1; D not certain. This CDR3 has 14 residues. Germline CDR1 is SGHRS and CDR2 is YFSETQ. V was trimmed by 3 bases and J by 0 bases, leaving 9 bases between them. The CDR3 loop reads CASSSQAMNTEAFF. DNA of the CDR3: TGCGCCAGCAGCTCCCAGGCTATGAACACTGAAGCTTTCTTT.

V and J are TRBV15 and TRBJ1-2, with 9 nucleotides matching TRBD1. V lost 2 bases to trimming and J lost 8 bases; unmatched junction nucleotides: 3. Germline V lookup: CDR1 LNHNV, CDR2 YYDKDF (reference sequence). This CDR3 has 13 amino acids. The DNA for the CDR3 is TGTGCCACCAGCAGAAGGACAGGGGACGGCTACACCTTC. This encodes CATSRRTGDGYTF.

The rearrangement links TRBV4-1 to TRBJ2-3; D possibly corresponds to TRBD2 (5 bases). The germline V gene encodes CDR1 MGHRA and CDR2 YSYEKL. The V and J ends lost 1 base and 6 bases respectively, with 14 bases between them. The CDR3 consists of 15 residues. The CDR3 loop is CASSQGVAWSDTQYF. The CDR3 DNA reads TGCGCCAGCAGCCAAGGGGTAGCGTGGTCGGATACGCAGTATTTT.

This clone was detected only once. The chain links TRBV6-1 to TRBJ2-5, with 12 positions matching TRBD1. This CDR3 spans 15 amino acids. CDR1 and CDR2 (germline): MNHNS, SASEGT. Trimming cost V 9 bases and J 6 bases; bases outside gene matches: 11. DNA for the CDR3: TGTGCCAGTGCTACCGGGACAGGGGGCAAAAAGACCCAGTACTTC. This encodes CASATGTGGKKTQYF.

This sequence joins TRBV6-5 and TRBJ2-7; tentatively, D is TRBD1 (5 bases). This CDR3 spans 12 amino acids. Germline V lookup: CDR1 MNHEY, CDR2 SVGAGI. The V gene lost 6 bases and the J gene lost 5 bases, with 11 bases spanning the gap. CDR3 protein: CASSRAGDEQYF. CDR3 bases: TGTGCCAGCAGCAGGGCCGGCGACGAGCAGTACTTC.

CDR3 coding DNA: TGCGCCAGCAGCTTGGGTAGCGGGGGTCCCCTCCAAGAGACCCAGTACTTC. It translates to CASSLGSGGPLQETQYF. V and J are TRBV5-1 and TRBJ2-5, with TRBD2 matching 9 bases. Germline CDR1 reads SGHRS; CDR2 reads YFSETQ. The CDR3 runs to 17 residues. V lost 0 bases and J lost 1; bases outside the gene matches: 7.

The chain uses TRBV6-8 and TRBJ1-2, with D possibly TRBD1 on 5 matching bases. Germline assignment: CDR1 MNHGY and CDR2 SAAAGT. The CDR3 contains 13 residues. Trimming cost V 2 bases and J 6 bases, with 10 bases left between them. CDR3 coding DNA: TGTGCCAGCAGTTACGGGACCTCGGATGGCTACACCTTC. Its translation: CASSYGTSDGYTF.

The chain couples TRBV7-3 to TRBJ2-3, with TRBD2 as a possible D gene (5 bases). Germline CDR1 is SGHTA and CDR2 is FQGTGA. There are 14 residues in the CDR3. V lost 1 base, J lost 8 bases, and 13 bases lay in between. The CDR3 DNA reads as TGTGCCAGCAGCTTAAACGCCATCGCGGGTACGCAGTATTTT. Amino acids: CASSLNAIAGTQYF.

This chain links TRBV19 with TRBJ1-2; 10 positions agree with TRBD1. Trimming cost V 6 bases and J 5 bases; bases outside gene matches: 6. The germline V gene encodes CDR1 LNHDA and CDR2 SQIVND (reference sequence). The CDR3 totals 14 residues. This CDR3 reads CASSLRQGAYGYTF. CDR3 nucleotide sequence: TGTGCCAGTAGCCTACGACAGGGGGCATATGGCTACACCTTC.

Comments on this clone: A read error may produce the germline difference seen at one junction end. DNA for the CDR3: TGTGCTAGCAGCTTTTCCAGTCGAGAGACCCAGTACTTC. Its translation: CASSFSSRETQYF. The chain links TRBV7-7 to TRBJ2-5; D unclear. Germline V CDR1 and CDR2: SSHAT, FNYEAQ (reference sequence). The CDR3 runs 13 residues.

The genes are TRBV18 and TRBJ2-7; 7 bases are a match to TRBD2. With V trimmed by 6 bases and J by 2 bases, 4 bases remained unmatched. The CDR3 sequence is 13 residues long. CDR1 and CDR2 (germline): KGHSH, LQKENI. The CDR3 sequence: CASSGGSTYEQYF. The CDR3 region has the DNA TGTGCCAGCTCTGGCGGGAGTACCTACGAGCAGTACTTC. Full variable domain (outside the CDR3, taken from reference TRBV18 and TRBJ2-7): NAGVMQNPRHLVRRRGQEARLRCSPMKGHSHVYWYRQLPEEGLKFMVYLQKENIIDESGMPKERFSAEFPKEGPSILRIQQVVRGDSAAYFCASSGGSTYEQYFGPGTRLTVT.